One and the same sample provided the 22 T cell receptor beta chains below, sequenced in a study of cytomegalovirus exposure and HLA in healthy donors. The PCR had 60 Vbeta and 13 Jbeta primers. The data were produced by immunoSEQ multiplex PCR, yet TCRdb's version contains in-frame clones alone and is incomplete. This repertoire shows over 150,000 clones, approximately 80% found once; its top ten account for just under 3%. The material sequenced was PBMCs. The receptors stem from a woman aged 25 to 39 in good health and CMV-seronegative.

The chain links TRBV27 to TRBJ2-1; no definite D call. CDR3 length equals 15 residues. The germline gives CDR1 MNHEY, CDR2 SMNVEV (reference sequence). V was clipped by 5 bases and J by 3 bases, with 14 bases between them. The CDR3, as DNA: TGTGCCAGCAGTACCCCCCATCCCGGCTACAATGAGCAGTTCTTC. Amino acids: CASSTPHPGYNEQFF.

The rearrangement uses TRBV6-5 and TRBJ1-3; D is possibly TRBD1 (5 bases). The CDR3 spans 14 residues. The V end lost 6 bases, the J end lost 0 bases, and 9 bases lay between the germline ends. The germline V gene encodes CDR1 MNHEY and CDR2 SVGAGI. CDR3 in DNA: TGTGCCAGCAGCTGGGGCCCCTCTGGAAACACCATATATTTT. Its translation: CASSWGPSGNTIYF.

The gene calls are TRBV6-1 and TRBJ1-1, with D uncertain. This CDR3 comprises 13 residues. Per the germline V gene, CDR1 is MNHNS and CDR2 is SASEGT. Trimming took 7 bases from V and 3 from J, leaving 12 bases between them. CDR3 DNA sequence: TGTGCCAGCACCGCTCGGTTTTACACTGAAGCTTTCTTT. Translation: CASTARFYTEAFF.

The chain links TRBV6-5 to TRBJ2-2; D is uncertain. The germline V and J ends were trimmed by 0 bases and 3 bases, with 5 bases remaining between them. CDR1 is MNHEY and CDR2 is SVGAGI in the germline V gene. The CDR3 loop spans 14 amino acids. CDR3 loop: CASSYSSDTGELFF. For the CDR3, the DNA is TGTGCCAGCAGTTACTCTTCGGACACCGGGGAGCTGTTTTTT.

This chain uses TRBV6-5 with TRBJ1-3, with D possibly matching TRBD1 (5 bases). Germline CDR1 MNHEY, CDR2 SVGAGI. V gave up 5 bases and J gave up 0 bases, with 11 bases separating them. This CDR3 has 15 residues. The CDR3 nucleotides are TGTGCCAGCAGTCCCTCGGGGGTCTCTGGAAACACCATATATTTT. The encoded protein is CASSPSGVSGNTIYF.

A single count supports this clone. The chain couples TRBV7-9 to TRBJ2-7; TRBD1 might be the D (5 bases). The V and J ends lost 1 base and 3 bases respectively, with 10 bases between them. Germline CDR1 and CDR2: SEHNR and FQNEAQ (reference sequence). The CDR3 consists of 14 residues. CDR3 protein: CASSLVSRDYEQYF. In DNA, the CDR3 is TGTGCCAGCAGCTTAGTCAGCAGGGACTACGAGCAGTACTTC. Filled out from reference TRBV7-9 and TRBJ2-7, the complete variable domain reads DTGVSQNPRHKITKRGQNVTFRCDPISEHNRLYWYRQTLGQGPEFLTYFQNEAQLEKSRLLSDRFSAERPKGSFSTLEIQRTEQGDSAMYLCASSLVSRDYEQYFGPGTRLTVT.

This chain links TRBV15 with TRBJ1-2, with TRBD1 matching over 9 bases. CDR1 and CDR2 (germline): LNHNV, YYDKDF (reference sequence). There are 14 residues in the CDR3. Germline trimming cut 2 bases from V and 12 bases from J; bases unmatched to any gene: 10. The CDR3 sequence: CATSRSGGQGSHTF. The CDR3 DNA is TGTGCCACCAGCAGATCGGGGGGACAGGGATCCCACACCTTC.

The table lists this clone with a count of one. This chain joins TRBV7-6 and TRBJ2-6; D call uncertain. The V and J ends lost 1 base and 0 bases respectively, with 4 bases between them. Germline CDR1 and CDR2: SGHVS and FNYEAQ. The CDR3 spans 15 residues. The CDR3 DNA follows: TGTGCCAGCAGCTTAGGACTCTCTGGGGCCAACGTCCTGACTTTC. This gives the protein CASSLGLSGANVLTF. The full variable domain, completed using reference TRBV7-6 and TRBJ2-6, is GAGVSQSPRYKVTKRGQDVALRCDPISGHVSLYWYRQALGQGPEFLTYFNYEAQQDKSGLPNDRFSAERPEGSISTLTIQRTEQRDSAMYRCASSLGLSGANVLTFGAGSRLTVL.

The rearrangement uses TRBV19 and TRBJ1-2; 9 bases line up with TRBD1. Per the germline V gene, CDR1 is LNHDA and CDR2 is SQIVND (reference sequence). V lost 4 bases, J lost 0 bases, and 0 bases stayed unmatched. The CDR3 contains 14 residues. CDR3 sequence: CASSRTGANYGYTF. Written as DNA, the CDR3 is TGTGCCAGTAGTAGGACAGGGGCTAACTATGGCTACACCTTC.

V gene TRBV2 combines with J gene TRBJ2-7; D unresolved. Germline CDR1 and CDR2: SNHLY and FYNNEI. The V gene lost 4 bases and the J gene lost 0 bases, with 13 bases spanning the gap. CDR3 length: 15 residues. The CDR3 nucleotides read TGTGCCAGCAGTGGGTCGTGGCCCAGCTCCTACGAGCAGTACTTC. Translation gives CASSGSWPSSYEQYF.

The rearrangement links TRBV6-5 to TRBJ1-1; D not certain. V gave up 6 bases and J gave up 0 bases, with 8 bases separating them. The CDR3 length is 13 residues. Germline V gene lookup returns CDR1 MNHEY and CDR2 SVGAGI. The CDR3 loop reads CASRIEMNTEAFF. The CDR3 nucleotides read TGTGCCAGCAGGATAGAAATGAACACTGAAGCTTTCTTT.

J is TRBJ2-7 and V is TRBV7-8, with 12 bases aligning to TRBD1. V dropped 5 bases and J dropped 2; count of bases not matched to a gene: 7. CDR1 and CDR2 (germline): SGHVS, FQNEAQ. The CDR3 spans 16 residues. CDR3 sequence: CASSTPGTGGTYEQYF. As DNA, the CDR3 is TGTGCCAGCAGCACCCCCGGGACAGGGGGCACCTACGAGCAGTACTTC.

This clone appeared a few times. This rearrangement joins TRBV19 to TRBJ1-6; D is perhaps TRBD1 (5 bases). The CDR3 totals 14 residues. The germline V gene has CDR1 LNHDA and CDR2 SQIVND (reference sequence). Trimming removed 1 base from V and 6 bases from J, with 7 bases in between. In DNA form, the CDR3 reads TGTGCCAGTAGTATAGGACAGCCTAATTCACCCCTCCACTTT. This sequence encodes CASSIGQPNSPLHF.

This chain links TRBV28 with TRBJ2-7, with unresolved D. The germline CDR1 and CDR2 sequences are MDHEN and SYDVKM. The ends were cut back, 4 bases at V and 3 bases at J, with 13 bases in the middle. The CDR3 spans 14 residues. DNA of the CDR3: TGTGCCAGCAGTTCCCCCTGGCGGTTCTACGAGCAGTACTTC. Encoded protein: CASSSPWRFYEQYF.

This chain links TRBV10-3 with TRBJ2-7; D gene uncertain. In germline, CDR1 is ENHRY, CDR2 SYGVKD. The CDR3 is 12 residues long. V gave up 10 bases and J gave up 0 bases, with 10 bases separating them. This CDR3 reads CATRTPSYEQYF. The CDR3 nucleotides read TGTGCCACGCGAACCCCCTCCTACGAGCAGTACTTC.

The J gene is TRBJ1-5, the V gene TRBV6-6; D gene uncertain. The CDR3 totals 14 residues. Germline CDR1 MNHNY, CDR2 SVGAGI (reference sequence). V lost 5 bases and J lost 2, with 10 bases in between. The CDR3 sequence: CASSQVYGNQPQHF. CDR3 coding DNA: TGTGCCAGCAGTCAGGTGTACGGCAATCAGCCCCAGCATTTT.

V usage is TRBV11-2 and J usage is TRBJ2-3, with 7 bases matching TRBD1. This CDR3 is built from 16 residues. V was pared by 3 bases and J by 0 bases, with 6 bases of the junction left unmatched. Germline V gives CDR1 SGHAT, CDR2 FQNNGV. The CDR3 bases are TGTGCCAGCAGCTTGAACAGGGGCTCGAGCACAGATACGCAGTATTTT. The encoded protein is CASSLNRGSSTDTQYF.

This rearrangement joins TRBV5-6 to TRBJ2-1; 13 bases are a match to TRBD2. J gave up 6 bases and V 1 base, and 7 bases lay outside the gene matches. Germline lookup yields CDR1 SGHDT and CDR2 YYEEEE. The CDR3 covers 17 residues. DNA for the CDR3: TGTGCCAGCAGCTTGACTAGCGGGGGGGCCGAGGTCAATGAGCAGTTCTTC. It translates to CASSLTSGGAEVNEQFF.

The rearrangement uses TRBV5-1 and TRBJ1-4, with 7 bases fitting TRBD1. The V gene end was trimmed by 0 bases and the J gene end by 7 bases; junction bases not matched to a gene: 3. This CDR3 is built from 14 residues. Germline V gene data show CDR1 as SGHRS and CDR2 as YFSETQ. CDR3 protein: CASSLGTGLEKLFF. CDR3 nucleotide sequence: TGCGCCAGCAGCTTGGGGACAGGTCTTGAAAAACTGTTTTTT.

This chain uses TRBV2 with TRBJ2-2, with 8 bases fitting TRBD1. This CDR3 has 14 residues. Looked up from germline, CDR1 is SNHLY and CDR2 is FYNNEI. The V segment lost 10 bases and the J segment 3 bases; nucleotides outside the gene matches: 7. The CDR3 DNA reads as TGTGCCAAGCGGACAGGGCGGGACACCGGGGAGCTGTTTTTT. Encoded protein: CAKRTGRDTGELFF.

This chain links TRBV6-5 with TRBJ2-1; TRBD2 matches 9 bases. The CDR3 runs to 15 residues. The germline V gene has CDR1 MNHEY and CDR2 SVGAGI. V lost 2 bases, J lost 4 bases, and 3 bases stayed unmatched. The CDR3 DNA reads TGTGCCAGCAGTTACCGACTAGCGGTTTACAATGAGCAGTTCTTC. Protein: CASSYRLAVYNEQFF.

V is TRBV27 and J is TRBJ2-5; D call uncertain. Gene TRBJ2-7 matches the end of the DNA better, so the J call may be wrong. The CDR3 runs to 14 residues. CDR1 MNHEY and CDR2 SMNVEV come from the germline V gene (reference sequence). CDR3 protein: CASSFLGSSYEQYF. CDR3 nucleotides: TGTGCCAGCAGTTTTCTGGGCAGCTCCTACGAGCAGTACTTC.